The rows below give T cell receptor beta chains drawn from one sample of a study of blood T cell repertoires in COVID-19. The method was immunoSEQ multiplex PCR; TCRdb's version includes in-frame clones alone and lacks a portion of them. The sample consists of roughly 180,000 clones, over 70% of them appearing once. Sequencing input: PBMCs or T cells enriched from blood (not recorded which). These TCRs come from a woman aged 55-70 years who had recovered from COVID-19. CDR3s include the opening cysteine and the closing phenylalanine or tryptophan. D genes are given only for firm matches. Clone size, where shown, is once, few, many, or a class for clones that have expanded.

clone_size d_call j_call v_call cdr3_aa cdr3_nt
NA TRBD2 TRBJ2-5 TRBV3-1/TRBV3-2 CASSQEVLVAGGQETQYF TGTGCCAGCAGCCAAGAAGTACTTGTGGCGGGAGGTCAAGAGACCCAGTACTTC
NA NA TRBJ1-1 TRBV6-2/TRBV6-3 CASSYVTNTEAFF TGTGCCAGCAGTTACGTAACTAACACTGAAGCTTTCTTT
NA NA TRBJ2-7 TRBV28 CASSLRDWRYEQYF TGTGCCAGCAGTTTAAGGGACTGGCGCTACGAGCAGTACTTC
NA NA TRBJ2-1 TRBV7-3 CASSLGRGVSSYNEQFF TGTGCCAGCAGCTTAGGTCGCGGGGTTAGCTCCTACAATGAGCAGTTCTTC
NA NA TRBJ2-7 TRBV10-3 CAISGGVSAYEQYF TGTGCCATCAGTGGGGGGGTTAGCGCCTACGAGCAGTACTTC
NA NA TRBJ2-5 TRBV3-1/TRBV3-2 CASSPSGRPQETQYF TGTGCCAGCAGCCCCAGCGGGCGCCCACAAGAGACCCAGTACTTC
NA NA TRBJ2-3 TRBV7-7 CASSLVGRTDTQYF TGTGCTAGCAGCTTAGTGGGCCGCACAGATACGCAGTATTTT
NA TRBD1 TRBJ1-6 TRBV25-1 CASSSDRGIAGGLHF TGTGCCAGCAGCAGCGACAGGGGCATCGCTGGTGGCCTCCACTTT
NA NA TRBJ1-2 TRBV7-2 CASSLGPMRGYTF TGTGCCAGCAGCCTAGGCCCCATGAGGGGCTACACCTTC
once NA TRBJ1-1 TRBV6-2/TRBV6-3 CASSYLEGNTEAFF TGTGCCAGCAGTTACCTGGAGGGGAACACTGAAGCTTTCTTT
NA TRBD2 TRBJ2-1 TRBV7-2 CASRWTSGINEQFF TGTGCCAGCAGATGGACTAGCGGGATTAATGAGCAGTTCTTC
NA TRBD1 TRBJ2-2 TRBV9 CASSVMAWEGTGGTGELFF TGTGCCAGCAGCGTAATGGCATGGGAGGGGACAGGGGGCACCGGGGAGCTGTTTTTT
NA NA TRBJ1-6 TRBV27 CASRQGLGSPLHF TGTGCCAGCAGACAGGGCCTCGGGTCACCCCTCCACTTT
NA NA TRBJ2-5 TRBV7-2 CASSLGRADHQYF TGTGCCAGCAGCTTAGGGAGGGCGGACCACCAGTACTTC
NA TRBD1 TRBJ2-3 TRBV19 CASKTGGRHTQYF TGTGCCAGTAAGACAGGGGGGAGACATACGCAGTATTTT